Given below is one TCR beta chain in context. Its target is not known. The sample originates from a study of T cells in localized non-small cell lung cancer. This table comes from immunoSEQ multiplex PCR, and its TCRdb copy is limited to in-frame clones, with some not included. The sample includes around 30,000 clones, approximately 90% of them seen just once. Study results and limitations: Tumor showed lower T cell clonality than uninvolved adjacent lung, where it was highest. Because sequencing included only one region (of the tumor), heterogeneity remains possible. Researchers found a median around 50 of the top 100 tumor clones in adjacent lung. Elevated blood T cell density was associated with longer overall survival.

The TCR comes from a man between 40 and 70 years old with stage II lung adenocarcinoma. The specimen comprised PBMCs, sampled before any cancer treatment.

CDR3 sequence (DNA): TGTGCCAGTAGTACTGCGGGGGATCCCGGGGAGCTGTTTTTT. It encodes CASSTAGDPGELFF. The J gene is TRBJ2-2, the V gene TRBV19; TRBD2 aligns across 7 bases. The CDR3 has 14 residues. Looked up from germline, CDR1 is LNHDA and CDR2 is SQIVND (reference sequence). After removal of 4 bases from V and 6 bases from J, the junction contained 5 bases not matched to a gene.